This T cell receptor beta chain came from a study of shared clonotypes between healthy human individuals (dated by TCRdb to 2018 to 2020). About the study as a whole: A couple of women and a few men aged 18 to 49 years were included in the cohort. To estimate repertoire size and how much clonotypes are shared between individuals, the study performed deep sequencing of blood TCR repertoires from a few healthy adults. Libraries were prepared and TCR repertoires were sequenced by different laboratories using diverse techniques, in order to increase sequencing depth and limit assay-specific biases. Per donor, leukapheresis produced somewhere between about 0.94 and 9.5 billion PBMCs.

The donors were healthy, HIV-negative adults with no recently reported acute infections or vaccinations. All donors were Caucasian adults living in Nashville, Tennessee, USA. For unsorted samples, 100 million or so PBMCs were counted, and genomic DNA was extracted using the QIAamp DNA Blood Mini kit. Blood was collected by leukapheresis, and PBMCs were isolated by Ficoll-Histopaque density gradient centrifugation and then cryopreserved in liquid nitrogen vapor phase. TCR CDR3 regions were amplified from genomic DNA by multiplex PCR using the deep immunoSEQ assay. Extracted genomic DNA from each cell subset was distributed evenly across all wells of several immunoSEQ 96-well plates, and each plate was treated as a replicate. For unsorted PBMC, 250 to 300 ng of genomic DNA, equivalent to about 30,000 T cell genomes, went into each replicate PCR. Ten immunoSEQ deep assay plates were used to sequence the unsorted PBMC genomic DNA. The purified libraries were quantified using a Qubit 3.0 fluorometer, sized with a Bioanalyzer 2100, and then quantified again using the KAPA Library Quantification kit. Each immunoSEQ 96-well plate was sequenced on its own single-read 150-cycle Illumina NextSeq 550 flow cell. Regarding the original processing steps: Because the immunoSEQ output included only junctional sequences and no quality scores, the filtering could not be the same as the filtering used for full-length reads. To assign V/J genes and CDR3, sequences were annotated against IMGT germline references using PyIR, a Python wrapper for IgBLAST v1.9. Reads with weak V/J assignments (E-value above 1e-6), missing CDR3, stop codons, out-of-frame junctions, or ambiguous translated residues were removed. V3J clonotypes were defined as sequences sharing the same inferred V gene, J gene, and CDR3 amino acid sequence. To compute the percentage overlap between repertoires, the number of shared unique clonotypes was divided by the size of the smaller repertoire. Richness of each repertoire was evaluated using RTK rarefaction, the Chao1 estimator, and Recon v2.1 estimates of unobserved clonotypes. TCRdb took this table from immuneACCESS and kept in-frame rearrangements with V and J called. Such tables lack part of the clones; where checked against another copy, unresolved V genes explain under half of the gap, and the rest is unexplained. V and J calls and clone size follow that table, whereas D and trimming were derived from the DNA. The sample profile shows fewer than 600,000 clones; 70% to 80% of them were found once. Together, the top ten hold 13% of the sample.

This clone was observed a few times. Its antigen has not been determined. At one end, the junction sequence differs from germline, possibly due to a read error. General findings and caveats noted by the study authors: Based on pairwise subsampling, the degree of clonotype sharing among donors was expected to be affected by sequencing depth. Because the study included only a small number of donors, the genetic and exposure-history diversity represented was limited. Sampling was restricted to blood, and TCR repertoires in tissue are likely to differ from TCR repertoires in blood.

CDR1 and CDR2, looked up from the germline V gene (reference sequence), are SSHAT and FNYEAQ. The CDR3, cysteine through phenylalanine, is 13 amino acids long. Left in the record is the CDR3 DNA by itself, 39 bases read in frame from the first base. The chain employs TRBV7-7 and TRBJ2-1, with 10 bases aligning to TRBD2. The origin of this receptor is a woman aged 40 to 49 in good health. Some clones in this sample may be carry-over from other donors' samples. The sequencing input was PBMCs. CDR3 reads: CASSPQLAGEQFF. The DNA sequence reads TGTGCTAGCAGCCCACAACTAGCGGGGGAGCAGTTCTTC.